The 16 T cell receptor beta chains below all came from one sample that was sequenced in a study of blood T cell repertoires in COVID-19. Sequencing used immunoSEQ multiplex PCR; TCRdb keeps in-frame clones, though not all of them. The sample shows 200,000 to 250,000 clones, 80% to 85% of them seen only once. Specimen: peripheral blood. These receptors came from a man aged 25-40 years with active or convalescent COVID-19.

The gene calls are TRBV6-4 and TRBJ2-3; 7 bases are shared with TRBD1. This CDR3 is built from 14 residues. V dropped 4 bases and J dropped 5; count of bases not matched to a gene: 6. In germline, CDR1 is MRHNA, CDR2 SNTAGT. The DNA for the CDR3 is TGTGCCAGCAGTGCGACAGGGTACGGAGATACGCAGTATTTT. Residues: CASSATGYGDTQYF.

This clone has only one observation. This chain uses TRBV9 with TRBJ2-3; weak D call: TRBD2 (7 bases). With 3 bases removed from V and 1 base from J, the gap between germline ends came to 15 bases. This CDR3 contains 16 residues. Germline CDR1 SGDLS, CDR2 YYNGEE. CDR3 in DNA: TGTGCCAGCAGCGGTAAGGGGGGAGGGGGCACAGATACGCAGTATTTT. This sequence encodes CASSGKGGGGTDTQYF.

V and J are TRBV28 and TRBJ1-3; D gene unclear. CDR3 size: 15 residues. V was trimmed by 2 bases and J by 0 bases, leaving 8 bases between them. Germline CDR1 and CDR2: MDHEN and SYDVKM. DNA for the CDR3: TGTGCCAGCAGTTTACTTCAGGTCTCTGGAAACACCATATATTTT. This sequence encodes CASSLLQVSGNTIYF.

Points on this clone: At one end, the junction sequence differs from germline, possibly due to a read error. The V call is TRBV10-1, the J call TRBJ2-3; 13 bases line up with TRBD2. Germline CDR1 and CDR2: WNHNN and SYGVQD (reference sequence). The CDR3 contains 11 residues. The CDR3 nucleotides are TGCGCCAGAAACGGACTAGCGGGAGAGGATTTT. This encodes CARNGLAGEDF.

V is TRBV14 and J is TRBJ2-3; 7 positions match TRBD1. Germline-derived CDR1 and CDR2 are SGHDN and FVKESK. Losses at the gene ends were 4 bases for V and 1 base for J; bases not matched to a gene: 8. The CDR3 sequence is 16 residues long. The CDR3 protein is CASSPLPTGGTDTQYF. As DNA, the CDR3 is TGTGCCAGCAGCCCCCTCCCCACAGGGGGCACAGATACGCAGTATTTT.

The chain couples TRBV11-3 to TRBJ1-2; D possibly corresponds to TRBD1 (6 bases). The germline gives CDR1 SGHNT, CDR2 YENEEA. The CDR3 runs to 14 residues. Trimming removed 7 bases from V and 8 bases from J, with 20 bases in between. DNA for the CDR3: TGTGCCAGCACCTTCCAACAGGGCAGTCGAGGCTACACCTTC. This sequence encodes CASTFQQGSRGYTF.

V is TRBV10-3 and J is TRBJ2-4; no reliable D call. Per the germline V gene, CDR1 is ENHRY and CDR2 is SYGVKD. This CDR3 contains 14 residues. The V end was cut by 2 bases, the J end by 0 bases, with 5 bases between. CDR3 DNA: TGTGCCATCAGTGAGACCGGAGCCAAAAACATTCAGTACTTC. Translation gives CAISETGAKNIQYF.

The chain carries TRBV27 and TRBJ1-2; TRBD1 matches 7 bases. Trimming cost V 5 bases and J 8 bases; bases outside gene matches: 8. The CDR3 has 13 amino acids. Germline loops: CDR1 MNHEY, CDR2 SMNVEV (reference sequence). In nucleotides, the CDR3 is TGTGCCAGCAGTGAGCAGGGGGTAGCGGGCTACACCTTC. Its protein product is CASSEQGVAGYTF.

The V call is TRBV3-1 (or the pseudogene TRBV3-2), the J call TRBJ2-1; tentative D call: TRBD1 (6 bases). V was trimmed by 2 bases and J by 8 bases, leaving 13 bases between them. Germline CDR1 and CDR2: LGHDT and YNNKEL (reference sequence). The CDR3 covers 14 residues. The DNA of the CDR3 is TGTGCCAGCAGCCAAATCACAGGGCTCCATGAGCAGTTCTTC. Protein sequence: CASSQITGLHEQFF.

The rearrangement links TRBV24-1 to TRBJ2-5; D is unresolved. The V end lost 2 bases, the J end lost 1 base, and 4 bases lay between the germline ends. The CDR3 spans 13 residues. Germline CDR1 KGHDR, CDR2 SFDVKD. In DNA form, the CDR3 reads TGTGCCACCAGTGATTCGAGCCAAGAGACCCAGTACTTC. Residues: CATSDSSQETQYF.

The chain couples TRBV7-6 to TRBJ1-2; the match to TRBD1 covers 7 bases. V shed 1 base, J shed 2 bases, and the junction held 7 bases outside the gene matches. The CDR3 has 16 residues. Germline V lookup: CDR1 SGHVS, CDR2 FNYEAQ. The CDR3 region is CASSLESTGSNYGYTF. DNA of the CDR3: TGTGCCAGCAGCTTAGAGTCGACAGGGAGCAACTATGGCTACACCTTC.

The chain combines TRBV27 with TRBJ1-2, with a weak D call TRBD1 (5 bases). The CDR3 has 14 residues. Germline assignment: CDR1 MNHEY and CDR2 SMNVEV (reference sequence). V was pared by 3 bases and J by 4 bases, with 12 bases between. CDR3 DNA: TGTGCCAGCAGTTTTCGGACGGGGGGCTATGGCTACACCTTC. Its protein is CASSFRTGGYGYTF.

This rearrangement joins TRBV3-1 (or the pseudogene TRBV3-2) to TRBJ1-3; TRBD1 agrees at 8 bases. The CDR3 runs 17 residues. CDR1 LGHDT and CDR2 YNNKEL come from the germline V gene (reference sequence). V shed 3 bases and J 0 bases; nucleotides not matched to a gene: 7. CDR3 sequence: CASSQATGANSGNTIYF. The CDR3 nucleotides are TGTGCCAGCAGCCAGGCGACAGGGGCGAACTCTGGAAACACCATATATTTT.

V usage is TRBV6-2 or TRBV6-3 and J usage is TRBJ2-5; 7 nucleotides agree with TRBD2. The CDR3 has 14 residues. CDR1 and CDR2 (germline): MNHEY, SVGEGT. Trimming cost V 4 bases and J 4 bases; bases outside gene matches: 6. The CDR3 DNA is TGTGCCAGCAGTTGGCAGGGAGGGCGAGAGACCCAGTACTTC. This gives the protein CASSWQGGRETQYF.

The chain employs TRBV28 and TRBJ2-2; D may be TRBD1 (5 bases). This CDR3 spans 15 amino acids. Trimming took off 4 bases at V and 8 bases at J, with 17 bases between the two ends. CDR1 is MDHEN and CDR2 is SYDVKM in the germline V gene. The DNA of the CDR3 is TGTGCCAGCAGTTCCTCGGCCCAGGGTACGGGGGAGCTGTTTTTT. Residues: CASSSSAQGTGELFF.

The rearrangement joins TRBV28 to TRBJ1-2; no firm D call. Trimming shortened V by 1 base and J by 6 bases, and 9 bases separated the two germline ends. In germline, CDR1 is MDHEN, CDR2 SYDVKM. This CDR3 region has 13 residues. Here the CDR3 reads CASSLSGRNGYTF. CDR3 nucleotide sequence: TGTGCCAGCAGTTTATCTGGGAGAAATGGCTACACCTTC.